Listed below are T cell receptor beta chains from one sample, sequenced in a study of T cells in Graves' hyperthyroidism and ophthalmopathy. MiXCR, applied by TCRdb to the multiplex PCR reads, yields one record per CDR3 protein. The sample holds around 480,000 distinct CDR3 sequences, 14% seen once. Sequencing was carried out using blood. Every receptor here comes from a woman aged 18-35 years with Graves' hyperthyroidism. The conserved cysteine and the conserved F or W are not part of the CDR3 here.

TRBV11-3,ASSLGWTSGSLAETQY
TRBV3-1,ATSLTGATKREYYNEQF
TRBV6-1,ASSLATGTGRDEQY
TRBV7-9,ASSLDLVSSYEQY
TRBV15,ATSRDNQGFYNEQF
TRBV20-1,SAAGVTNEKLF
TRBV15,ATSSERNEQF
TRBV7-2,ASSLEGQVYGYT
TRBV12-3/TRBV12-4,ASQPSGLAGGEQY
TRBV6-1,ASSEGHKTNSPLH
TRBV20-1,SAPSGRSSYNEQF
TRBV9,ASSVEGTLGELF
TRBV27,ASSLRELGNEQF
TRBV20-1,SARLGTGTDTQY
TRBV30,AWSILGGTTEAF
TRBV29-1,SVAGVEDTEAF
TRBV4-1,ASSQGQHEQY
TRBV19,ASSLDRALAF
TRBV12-3/TRBV12-4,ASSLLGQYGYT
TRBV9,ASSPPSGRAYEQY
TRBV20-1,SARDLGTSGGYEQF
TRBV7-2,ASSPSRLGGGETQY
TRBV10-2,ASWGGGNEQF
TRBV29-1,SGGQGVTGELF
TRBV11-2,ASSSTGGAYIQY
TRBV27,ASSPSSLYTQY
TRBV27,ASSLSPVGGDGYT
TRBV12-3/TRBV12-4,ASSILGASGSELDTQY
TRBV3-1,ASSEVPGMNTEAF
TRBV12-3/TRBV12-4,ASTLGPSYGYT
TRBV11-2,ASSLDVAEPNYGYT
TRBV19,ASSGGLAGNTGELF
TRBV12-3/TRBV12-4,ASSFGTSGSYEQY
TRBV5-1,ASSSGSDDTGELF
TRBV18,ASSPYFTSGSSYEQY
TRBV7-8,ASSSPWVSLPSEQY